A selection of T cell receptor beta chains follows, all from one sample in a study of early T cells in non-severe SARS-CoV-2 infection. TCRdb re-called the 5' RACE reads with MiXCR, one entry per CDR3 protein. The sample consists of roughly 99,000 distinct CDR3 sequences, around 12% of them appearing once. Sequences were derived from whole blood, sampled at baseline. These receptors were collected from an adult who was a healthcare worker with PCR-confirmed SARS-CoV-2 infection or an uninfected control (not recorded which). CDR3s include the opening cysteine and the closing phenylalanine or tryptophan. The D gene is left open where the match is weak. The size field is filled for only some rows; it gives once, few, many or a size class.

size: many; J: TRBJ2-5; D: TRBD2; V: TRBV6-1; CDR3: CASSGPSGGETQYF; DNA: TGTGCCAGCAGTGGCCCTAGCGGAGGGGAGACCCAGTACTTC
size: .; J: TRBJ1-1; D: TRBD1; V: TRBV5-1; CDR3: CASSSPLQGATEAFF; DNA: TGCGCCAGCAGCTCACCCCTACAGGGGGCGACTGAAGCTTTCTTT
size: few; J: TRBJ2-1; D: .; V: TRBV25-1; CDR3: CASSESRAGCEQFF; DNA: TGTGCCAGCAGTGAATCGAGGGCAGGTTGTGAGCAGTTCTTC
size: many; J: TRBJ1-6; D: TRBD1; V: TRBV7-9; CDR3: CASSLATGGNYNSPLHF; DNA: TGTGCCAGCAGCTTAGCAACAGGGGGAAACTATAATTCACCCCTCCACTTT
size: .; J: TRBJ1-3; D: .; V: TRBV2; CDR3: CASTDPLESSGNTIYF; DNA: TGTGCCAGCACCGACCCCCTCGAGAGCTCTGGAAACACCATATATTTT
size: many; J: TRBJ2-1; D: .; V: TRBV10-2; CDR3: CASSGSRESYNEQFF; DNA: TGCGCCAGCAGTGGGTCACGGGAGTCCTACAATGAGCAGTTCTTC
size: .; J: TRBJ1-6; D: .; V: TRBV28; CDR3: CASTLGGNSPLHF; DNA: TGTGCCAGCACCTTGGGGGGAAATTCACCCCTCCACTTT
size: few; J: TRBJ2-1; D: TRBD2; V: TRBV29-1; CDR3: CSSRTGLAANNEQFF; DNA: TGCAGCTCCCGGACCGGACTAGCGGCTAATAATGAGCAGTTCTTC
size: few; J: TRBJ1-1; D: .; V: TRBV7-9; CDR3: CASSLYEAASRTEAFF; DNA: TGTGCCAGCAGCTTATATGAAGCAGCCTCAAGGACTGAAGCTTTCTTT
size: many; J: TRBJ1-1; D: TRBD1; V: TRBV12-3/TRBV12-4; CDR3: CASSSKQGAAAFF; DNA: TGTGCCAGCAGCTCAAAACAGGGGGCGGCAGCTTTCTTT
size: few; J: TRBJ1-1; D: .; V: TRBV5-1; CDR3: CASRSGQGEAFF; DNA: TGCGCCAGCAGGAGTGGGCAGGGGGAAGCTTTCTTT
size: .; J: TRBJ1-2; D: TRBD1; V: TRBV6-6; CDR3: CASFDRGSGYTF; DNA: TGTGCCAGCTTCGACAGGGGGTCTGGCTACACCTTC
size: few; J: TRBJ2-7; D: .; V: TRBV11-2; CDR3: CASSDPGLTYEQYF; DNA: TGTGCCAGCAGCGATCCGGGACTCACCTACGAGCAGTACTTC
size: many; J: TRBJ2-1; D: .; V: TRBV7-6; CDR3: CASSSQGASRGDEQFF; DNA: TGTGCCAGCAGCTCCCAGGGGGCTAGCCGGGGGGATGAGCAGTTCTTC
size: few; J: TRBJ1-2; D: .; V: TRBV12-3/TRBV12-4; CDR3: CASMRTYGGYGYTF; DNA: TGTGCCAGCATGAGGACCTATGGCGGCTATGGCTACACCTTC